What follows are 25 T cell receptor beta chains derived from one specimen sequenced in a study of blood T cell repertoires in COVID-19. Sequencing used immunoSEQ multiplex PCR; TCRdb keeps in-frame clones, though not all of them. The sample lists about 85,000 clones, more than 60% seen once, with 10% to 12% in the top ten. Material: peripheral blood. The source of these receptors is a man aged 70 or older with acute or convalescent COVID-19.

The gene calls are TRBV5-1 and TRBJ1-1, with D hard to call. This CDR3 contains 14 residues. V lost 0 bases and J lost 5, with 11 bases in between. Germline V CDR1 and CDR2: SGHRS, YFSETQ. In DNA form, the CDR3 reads TGCGCCAGCAGCTTGGGGCTTCCGGGGACTGAAGCTTTCTTT. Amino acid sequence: CASSLGLPGTEAFF.

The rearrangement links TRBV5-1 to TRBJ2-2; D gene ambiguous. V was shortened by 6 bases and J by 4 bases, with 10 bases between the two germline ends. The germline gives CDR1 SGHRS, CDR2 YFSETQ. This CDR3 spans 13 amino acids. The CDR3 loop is CASTLDGTGELFF. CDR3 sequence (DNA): TGCGCCAGCACCCTAGACGGCACCGGGGAGCTGTTTTTT.

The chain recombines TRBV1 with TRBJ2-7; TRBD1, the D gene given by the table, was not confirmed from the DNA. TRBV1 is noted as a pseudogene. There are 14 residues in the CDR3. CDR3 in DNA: TGCACCAGCAGCCATCGGGACAGGTCCTACGAGCAGTACTTC. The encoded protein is CTSSHRDRSYEQYF.

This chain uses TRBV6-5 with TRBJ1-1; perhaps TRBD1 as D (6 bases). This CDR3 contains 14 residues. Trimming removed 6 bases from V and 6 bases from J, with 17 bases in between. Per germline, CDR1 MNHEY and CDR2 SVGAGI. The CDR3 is CASRQMGARAEAFF. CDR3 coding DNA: TGTGCCAGCAGACAGATGGGGGCGAGGGCTGAAGCTTTCTTT.

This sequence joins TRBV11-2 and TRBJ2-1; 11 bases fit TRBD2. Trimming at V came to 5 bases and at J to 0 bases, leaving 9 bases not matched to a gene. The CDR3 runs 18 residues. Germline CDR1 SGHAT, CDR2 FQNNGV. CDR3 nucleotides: TGTGCCAGCAGCGGTGGACTAGCGGGTCCCAGCTCCTACAATGAGCAGTTCTTC. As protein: CASSGGLAGPSSYNEQFF.

CDR3: CASSIGDSLFAEAFF. Written as DNA, the CDR3 is TGTGCCAGTAGTATAGGGGACTCCCTTTTCGCTGAAGCTTTCTTT. V and J are TRBV19 and TRBJ1-1; tentative D call: TRBD1 (5 bases). Trimming took 1 base from V and 6 from J, leaving 15 bases between them. This CDR3 is built from 15 residues. The germline gives CDR1 LNHDA, CDR2 SQIVND (reference sequence).

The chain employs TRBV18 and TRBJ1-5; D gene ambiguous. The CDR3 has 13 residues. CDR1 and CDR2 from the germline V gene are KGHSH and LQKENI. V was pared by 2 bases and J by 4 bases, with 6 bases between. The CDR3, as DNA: TGTGCCAGCTCACCAGGGGAGAATCAGCCCCAGCATTTT. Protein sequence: CASSPGENQPQHF.

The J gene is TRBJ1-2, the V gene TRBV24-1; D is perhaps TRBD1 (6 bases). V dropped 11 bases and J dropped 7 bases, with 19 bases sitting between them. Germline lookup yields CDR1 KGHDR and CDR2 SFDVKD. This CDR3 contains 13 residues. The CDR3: CAICPGHESGYTF. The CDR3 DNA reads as TGTGCCATCTGTCCGGGACACGAGAGTGGCTACACCTTC.

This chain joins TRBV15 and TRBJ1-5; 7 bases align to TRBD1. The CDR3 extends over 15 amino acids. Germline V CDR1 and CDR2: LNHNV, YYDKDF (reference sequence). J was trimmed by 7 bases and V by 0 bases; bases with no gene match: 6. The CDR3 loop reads CATSRDYRGGQPQHF. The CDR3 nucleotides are TGTGCCACCAGCAGAGACTACAGGGGTGGCCAGCCCCAGCATTTT.

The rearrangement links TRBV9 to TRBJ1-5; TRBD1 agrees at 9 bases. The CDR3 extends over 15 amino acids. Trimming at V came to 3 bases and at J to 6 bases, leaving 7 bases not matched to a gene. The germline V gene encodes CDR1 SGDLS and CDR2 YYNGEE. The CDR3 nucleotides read TGTGCCAGCAGCGCATCCGGGACAGGGACTCAGCCCCAGCATTTT. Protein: CASSASGTGTQPQHF.

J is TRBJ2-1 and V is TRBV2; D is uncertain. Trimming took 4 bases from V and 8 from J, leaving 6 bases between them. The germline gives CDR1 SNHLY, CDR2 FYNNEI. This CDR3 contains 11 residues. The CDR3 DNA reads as TGTGCCAGCAGTGTGCAGTATGAGCAGTTCTTC. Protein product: CASSVQYEQFF.

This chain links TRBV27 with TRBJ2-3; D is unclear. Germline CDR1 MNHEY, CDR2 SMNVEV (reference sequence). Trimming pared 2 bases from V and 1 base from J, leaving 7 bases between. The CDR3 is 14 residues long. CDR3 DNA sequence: TGTGCCAGCAGTTTACTTCCAGGCACAGATACGCAGTATTTT. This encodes CASSLLPGTDTQYF.

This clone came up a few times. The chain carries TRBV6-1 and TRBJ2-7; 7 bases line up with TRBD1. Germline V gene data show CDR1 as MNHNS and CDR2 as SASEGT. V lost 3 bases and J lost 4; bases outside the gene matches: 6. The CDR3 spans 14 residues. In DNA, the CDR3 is TGTGCCAGCAGTGAGAGGACAGGATCGTACGAGCAGTACGTC. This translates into CASSERTGSYEQYV.

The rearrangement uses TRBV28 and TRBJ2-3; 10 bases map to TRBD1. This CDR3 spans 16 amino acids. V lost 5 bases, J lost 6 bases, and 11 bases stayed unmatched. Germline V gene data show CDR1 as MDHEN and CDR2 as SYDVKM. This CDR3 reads CASSLRATGGVDTQYF. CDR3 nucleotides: TGTGCCAGCAGTCTCCGGGCGACAGGGGGCGTGGATACGCAGTATTTT.

CDR3 nucleotide sequence: TGTGCCACCAGCAGTTACAGGGGGACAGGAAACATTCAGTACTTC. It translates to CATSSYRGTGNIQYF. This chain connects TRBV15 to TRBJ2-4, with 8 bases aligning to TRBD1. The V segment lost 3 bases and the J segment 6 bases; nucleotides outside the gene matches: 7. Germline V gene data show CDR1 as LNHNV and CDR2 as YYDKDF (reference sequence). This CDR3 is built from 15 residues.

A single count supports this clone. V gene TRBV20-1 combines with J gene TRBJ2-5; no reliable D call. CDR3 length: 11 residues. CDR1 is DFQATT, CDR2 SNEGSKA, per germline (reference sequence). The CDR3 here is CRADWQETQYF. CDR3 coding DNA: TGCAGGGCCGACTGGCAAGAGACCCAGTACTTC.

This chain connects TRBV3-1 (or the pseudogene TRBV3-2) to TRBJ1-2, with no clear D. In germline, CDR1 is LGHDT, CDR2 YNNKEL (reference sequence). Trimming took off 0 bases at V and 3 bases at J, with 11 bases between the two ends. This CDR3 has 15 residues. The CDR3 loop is CASSQDPNGDYGYTF. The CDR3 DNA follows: TGTGCCAGCAGCCAAGATCCAAACGGAGACTATGGCTACACCTTC.

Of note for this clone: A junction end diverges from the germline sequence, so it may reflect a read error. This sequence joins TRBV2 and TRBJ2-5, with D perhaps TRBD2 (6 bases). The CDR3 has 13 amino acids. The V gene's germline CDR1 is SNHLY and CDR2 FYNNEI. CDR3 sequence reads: CASRMGGQESQYF. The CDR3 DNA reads TGTGCCAGCAGAATGGGGGGTCAAGAGTCCCAGTACTTC.

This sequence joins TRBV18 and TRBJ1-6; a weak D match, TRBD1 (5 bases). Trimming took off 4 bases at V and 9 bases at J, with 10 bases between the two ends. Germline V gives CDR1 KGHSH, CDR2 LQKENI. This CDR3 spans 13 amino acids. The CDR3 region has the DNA TGTGCCAGCTCACAGGGGCACAGTTCACCCCTCCACTTT. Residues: CASSQGHSSPLHF.

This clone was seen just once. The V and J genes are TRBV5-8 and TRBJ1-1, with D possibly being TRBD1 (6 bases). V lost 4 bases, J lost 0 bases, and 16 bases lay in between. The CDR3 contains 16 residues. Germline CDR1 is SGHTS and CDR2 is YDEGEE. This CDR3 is CASSHYTGTLNTEAFF. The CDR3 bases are TGTGCCAGCAGCCACTACACCGGGACACTGAACACTGAAGCTTTCTTT.

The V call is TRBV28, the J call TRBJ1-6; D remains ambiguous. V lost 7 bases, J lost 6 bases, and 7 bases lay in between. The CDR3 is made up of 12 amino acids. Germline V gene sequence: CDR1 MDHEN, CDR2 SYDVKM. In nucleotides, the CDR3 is TGTGCCAGCACCGGGGTTAATTCACCCCTCCACTTT. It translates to CASTGVNSPLHF.

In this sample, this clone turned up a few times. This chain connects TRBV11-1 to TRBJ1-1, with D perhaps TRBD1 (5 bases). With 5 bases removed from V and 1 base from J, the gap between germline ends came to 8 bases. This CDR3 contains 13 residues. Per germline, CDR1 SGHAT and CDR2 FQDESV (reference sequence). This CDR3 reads CASSTQGNTEAFF. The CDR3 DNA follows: TGTGCCAGCAGCACTCAGGGGAACACTGAAGCTTTCTTT.

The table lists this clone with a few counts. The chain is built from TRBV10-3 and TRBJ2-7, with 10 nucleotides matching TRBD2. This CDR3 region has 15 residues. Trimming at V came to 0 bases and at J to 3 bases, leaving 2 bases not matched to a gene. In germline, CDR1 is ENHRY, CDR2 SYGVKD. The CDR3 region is CAISESASGSYEQYF. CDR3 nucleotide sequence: TGTGCCATCAGTGAGTCGGCTAGCGGGAGCTACGAGCAGTACTTC.

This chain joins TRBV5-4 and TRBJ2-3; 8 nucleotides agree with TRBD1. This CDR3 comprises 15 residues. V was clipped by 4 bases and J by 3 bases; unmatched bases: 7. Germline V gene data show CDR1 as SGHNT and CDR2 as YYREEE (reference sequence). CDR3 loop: CASSRRDRRTDTQYF. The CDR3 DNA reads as TGTGCCAGCAGCCGCCGGGACAGGAGGACAGATACGCAGTATTTT.

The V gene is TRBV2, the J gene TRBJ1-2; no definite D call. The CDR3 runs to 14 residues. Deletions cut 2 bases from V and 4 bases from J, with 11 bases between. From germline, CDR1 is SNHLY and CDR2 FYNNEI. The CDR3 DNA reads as TGTGCCAGCAGTGAATTGGGTGCTAGCTATGGCTACACCTTC. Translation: CASSELGASYGYTF. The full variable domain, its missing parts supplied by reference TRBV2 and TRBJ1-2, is EPEVTQTPSHQVTQMGQEVILRCVPISNHLYFYWYRQILGQKVEFLVSFYNNEISEKSEIFDDQFSVERPDGSNFTLKIRSTKLEDSAMYFCASSELGASYGYTFGSGTRLTVV.